These 18 T cell receptor beta chains originate from one sample sequenced in a study of shared clonotypes between healthy human individuals. Terminally differentiated effector memory CD45RA+ cells were left out of the naive CD8 fraction, which was CD45RO-negative and positively selected for CCR7. Profiling relied on immunoSEQ multiplex PCR, and the TCRdb table lists in-frame clones only, not all of them. The data hold about 1,800,000 clones, with about 95% observed a single time. Sequenced sample: naive CD8+ T cells sorted from blood. The receptors here all came from a young man in good health.

The V call is TRBV27, the J call TRBJ2-7, with D tentatively TRBD2 (7 bases). CDR1 and CDR2 (germline): MNHEY, SMNVEV (reference sequence). The V and J ends lost 0 bases and 2 bases respectively, with 14 bases between them. The CDR3 runs 16 residues. The CDR3 loop is CASSLSAGARTYEQYF. CDR3 nucleotides: TGTGCCAGCAGTTTATCGGCGGGGGCCAGAACCTACGAGCAGTACTTC.

This rearrangement joins TRBV5-4 to TRBJ2-5, with 7 bases that match TRBD1. The CDR3 runs to 15 residues. Trimming took 7 bases from V and 5 from J; bases not matched to a gene: 14. Germline CDR1 SGHNT, CDR2 YYREEE (reference sequence). The CDR3 nucleotides are TGTGCCAGCGCCTTTTTAGGGGGCGACGGGGAGACCCAGTACTTC. Protein sequence: CASAFLGGDGETQYF.

This chain connects TRBV4-1 to TRBJ2-7, with a possible D match to TRBD1 (6 bases). The V gene lost 4 bases and the J gene lost 1 base, with 8 bases spanning the gap. This CDR3 comprises 13 residues. CDR1 and CDR2 (germline): MGHRA, YSYEKL. Here the CDR3 DNA reads TGCGCCAGCAGCCCGGACAGTTCCTACGAGCAGTACTTC. Translated: CASSPDSSYEQYF.

This clone occurred once. V gene TRBV27 combines with J gene TRBJ1-5; D is unclear. Germline CDR1 MNHEY, CDR2 SMNVEV (reference sequence). With 4 bases removed from V and 5 bases from J, the gap between germline ends came to 9 bases. This CDR3 is 13 amino acids long. The CDR3 region is CASSYLQDQPQHF. The CDR3 bases are TGTGCCAGCAGTTACCTCCAGGATCAGCCCCAGCATTTT.

The gene calls are TRBV7-8 and TRBJ2-1; D gene ambiguous. Germline V gene data show CDR1 as SGHVS and CDR2 as FQNEAQ. The CDR3 is 12 amino acids. The germline V and J ends were trimmed by 11 bases and 4 bases, with 12 bases remaining between them. CDR3 in amino acids: CASQGLYNEQFF. CDR3 DNA: TGTGCCTCACAAGGGCTGTACAATGAGCAGTTCTTC.

The chain carries TRBV7-9 and TRBJ2-3, with 8 bases lining up with TRBD2. V lost 1 base to trimming and J lost 5 bases; unmatched junction nucleotides: 5. This CDR3 has 15 residues. CDR1 and CDR2 from the germline V gene are SEHNR and FQNEAQ (reference sequence). For the CDR3, the DNA is TGTGCCAGCAGCTTAGACAGCCTAGCGGGAGATACGCAGTATTTT. It specifies CASSLDSLAGDTQYF.

V usage is TRBV6-1 and J usage is TRBJ1-5; 7 bases agree with TRBD1. Germline trimming cut 7 bases from V and 0 bases from J; bases unmatched to any gene: 18. The CDR3 is 19 amino acids. The germline V gene encodes CDR1 MNHNS and CDR2 SASEGT. CDR3 sequence reads: CASIDNTGDRENSNQPQHF. In nucleotides, the CDR3 is TGTGCCAGCATTGACAATACAGGGGATCGGGAAAATAGCAATCAGCCCCAGCATTTT.

The J gene is TRBJ2-5, the V gene TRBV5-8; maybe TRBD1 (6 bases). Germline V gene sequence: CDR1 SGHTS, CDR2 YDEGEE. The CDR3 spans 15 residues. V was trimmed by 6 bases and J by 2 bases, leaving 17 bases between them. The CDR3 loop reads CASTMGKGEQETQYF. CDR3 DNA: TGTGCCAGCACCATGGGGAAGGGGGAACAAGAGACCCAGTACTTC. Supplemented by reference TRBV5-8 and TRBJ2-5, the full variable domain reads EAGVTQSPTHLIKTRGQQATLRCSPISGHTSVYWYQQALGLGLQFLLWYDEGEERNRGNFPPRFSGRQFPNYSSELNVNALELEDSALYLCASTMGKGEQETQYFGPGTRLLVL.

The chain employs TRBV27 and TRBJ2-5; D is perhaps TRBD2 (5 bases). V lost 5 bases, J lost 2 bases, and 12 bases lay in between. Per the germline V gene, CDR1 is MNHEY and CDR2 is SMNVEV (reference sequence). This CDR3 comprises 14 residues. The CDR3 region has the DNA TGTGCCAGCAGTCCACTGACTACTCAAGAGACCCAGTACTTC. Translated, it gives CASSPLTTQETQYF.

This sequence joins TRBV7-8 and TRBJ2-7; D uncertain. Trimming left V 1 base short and J 7 bases short, with 5 bases between. CDR1 and CDR2 from the germline V gene are SGHVS and FQNEAQ. The CDR3 is 11 amino acids. CDR3 bases: TGTGCCAGCAGCTTAGGAGTAGAGCAGTACTTC. Protein: CASSLGVEQYF.

The chain combines TRBV7-2 with TRBJ2-5; possibly TRBD1 for D (8 bases). The CDR3 spans 15 residues. Per germline, CDR1 SGHTA and CDR2 FQGNSA. Deletions cut 6 bases from V and 5 bases from J, with 19 bases between. CDR3 sequence reads: CASRDHGQGGETQYF. The CDR3 DNA reads TGTGCCAGCAGGGATCACGGACAGGGAGGGGAGACCCAGTACTTC.

The rearrangement joins TRBV27 to TRBJ2-1, with TRBD2 identical over 7 bases. Germline CDR1 reads MNHEY; CDR2 reads SMNVEV (reference sequence). This CDR3 contains 15 residues. Unmatched junction bases numbered 4, after V lost 3 bases and J lost 2 bases. This CDR3 reads CASSFGGRPYNEQFF. The CDR3 DNA reads as TGTGCCAGCAGTTTCGGCGGGAGACCCTACAATGAGCAGTTCTTC.

The V gene is TRBV7-8, the J gene TRBJ2-7; 12 bases map to TRBD2. With 1 base clipped from V and 4 bases from J, the junction kept 8 bases outside the gene matches. The CDR3 totals 17 residues. Germline-derived CDR1 and CDR2 are SGHVS and FQNEAQ. The CDR3 DNA is TGTGCCAGCAGCTTAGGACTAGCGGGAGCACCGGGTTACGAGCAGTACTTC. Translating it yields CASSLGLAGAPGYEQYF.

As DNA, the CDR3 is TGTGCCAGCAGTGAAGCGTCATTAGGGCCACCCCTCCACTTT. This encodes CASSEASLGPPLHF. V gene TRBV6-1 combines with J gene TRBJ1-6; D is unclear. Germline CDR1 is MNHNS and CDR2 is SASEGT. Trimming left V 0 bases short and J 11 bases short, with 11 bases between. This CDR3 comprises 14 residues.

The V call is TRBV11-2, the J call TRBJ2-2, with 10 bases fitting TRBD1. V was clipped by 8 bases and J by 3 bases; unmatched bases: 3. The germline gives CDR1 SGHAT, CDR2 FQNNGV. The CDR3 totals 14 residues. CDR3 bases: TGTGCCAGCTGGACAGGGGGGCACACCGGGGAGCTGTTTTTT. Its translation is CASWTGGHTGELFF. Full variable domain (missing parts from reference TRBV11-2 and TRBJ2-2): EAGVAQSPRYKIIEKRQSVAFWCNPISGHATLYWYQQILGQGPKLLIQFQNNGVVDDSQLPKDRFSAERLKGVDSTLKIQPAKLEDSAVYLCASWTGGHTGELFFGEGSRLTVL.

The chain recombines TRBV28 with TRBJ2-7; D remains ambiguous. The CDR3 runs to 11 residues. The V end lost 4 bases, the J end lost 5 bases, and 6 bases lay between the germline ends. Germline V gene sequence: CDR1 MDHEN, CDR2 SYDVKM. CDR3: CASSWVDEQYF. Here the CDR3 DNA reads TGTGCCAGCAGTTGGGTGGACGAGCAGTACTTC.

The table lists this clone with a few counts. In the same sample, other DNA sequences code for this CDR3. J is TRBJ1-6 and V is TRBV30; 7 nucleotides line up with TRBD1. V lost 5 bases, J lost 3 bases, and 4 bases stayed unmatched. Germline values: CDR1 GTSNPN, CDR2 SVGIG (reference sequence). The CDR3 consists of 14 residues. DNA of the CDR3: TGTGCCTGGGGACAGGAGAACTATAATTCACCCCTCCACTTT. Its protein product is CAWGQENYNSPLHF.

The V and J genes are TRBV29-1 and TRBJ1-2; D might be TRBD1 (6 bases). The CDR3 runs 12 residues. In germline, CDR1 is SQVTM, CDR2 ANQGSEA. Trimming took 4 bases from V and 8 from J, leaving 14 bases between them. In nucleotides, the CDR3 is TGCAGCGTTGGAGACAGGACGGAAGGCTACACCTTC. Translation: CSVGDRTEGYTF.